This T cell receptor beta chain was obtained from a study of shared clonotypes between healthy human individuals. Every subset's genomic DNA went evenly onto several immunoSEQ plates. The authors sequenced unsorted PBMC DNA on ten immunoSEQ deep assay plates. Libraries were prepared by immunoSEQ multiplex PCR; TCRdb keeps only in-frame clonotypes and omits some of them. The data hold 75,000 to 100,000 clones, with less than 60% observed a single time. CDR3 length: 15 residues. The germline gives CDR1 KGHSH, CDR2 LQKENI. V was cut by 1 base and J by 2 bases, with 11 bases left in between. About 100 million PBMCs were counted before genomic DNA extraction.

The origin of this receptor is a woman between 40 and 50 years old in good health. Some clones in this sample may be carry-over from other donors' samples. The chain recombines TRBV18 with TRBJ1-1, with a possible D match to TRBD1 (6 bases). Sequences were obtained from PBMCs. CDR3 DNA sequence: TGTGCCAGCTCACCACAACTACAGGGTAACACTGAAGCTTTCTTT. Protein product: CASSPQLQGNTEAFF.